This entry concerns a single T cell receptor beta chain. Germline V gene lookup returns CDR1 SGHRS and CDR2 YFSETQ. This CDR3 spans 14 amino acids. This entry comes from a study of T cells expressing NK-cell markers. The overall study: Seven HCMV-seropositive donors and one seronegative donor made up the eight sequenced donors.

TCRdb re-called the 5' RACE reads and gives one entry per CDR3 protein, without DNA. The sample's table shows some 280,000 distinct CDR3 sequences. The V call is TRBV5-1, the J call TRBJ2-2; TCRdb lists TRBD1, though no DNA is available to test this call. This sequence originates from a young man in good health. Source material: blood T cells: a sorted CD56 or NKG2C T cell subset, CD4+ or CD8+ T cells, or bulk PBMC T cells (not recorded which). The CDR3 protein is CASLPGPSTGELFF.